These 25 T cell receptor beta chains originate from one sample sequenced in a study of CD8+ T cells in alopecia areata. Treatment here: oral pan-JAK inhibitor, 5-10 mg twice daily. cDNA reverse transcribed from extracted RNA served as the sequencing template. Profiling relied on immunoSEQ multiplex PCR, and the TCRdb table lists in-frame clones only, not all of them. The data contain 120,000 or so clones, around 63% of them seen just once; the ten biggest clones take up around 6%. The sequences come from CD4+ T cells sorted from blood, collected at week 4, from a patient treated with tofacitinib. The origin of the receptors is a human donor with alopecia areata.

The chain links TRBV6-5 to TRBJ1-4; D may be TRBD1 (5 bases). Germline lookup yields CDR1 MNHEY and CDR2 SVGAGI. V shed 0 bases and J shed 8 bases, with 13 bases lying between them. The CDR3 sequence is 15 residues long. CDR3 sequence: CASSYSSQGDEKLFF. The CDR3 coding sequence is TGTGCCAGCAGTTACTCGTCCCAGGGTGACGAAAAACTGTTTTTT.

The chain carries TRBV29-1 and TRBJ2-7; 11 bases are shared with TRBD2. This CDR3 has 15 amino acids. The V segment lost 3 bases and the J segment 7 bases; nucleotides outside the gene matches: 11. Germline CDR1 is SQVTM and CDR2 is ANQGSEA. The DNA of the CDR3 is TGCAGCGTTGAGCGTCTAGCGGGAGGATTCTATGAGCAGTACTTC. Amino acid sequence: CSVERLAGGFYEQYF.

CDR3 loop: CATSADQDGSYEQYF. CDR3 DNA sequence: TGTGCCACCAGCGCCGATCAGGACGGTTCCTACGAGCAGTACTTC. The gene calls are TRBV15 and TRBJ2-7; D ambiguous. CDR1 and CDR2 from the germline V gene are LNHNV and YYDKDF (reference sequence). The CDR3 spans 15 residues. Trimming left V 5 bases short and J 1 base short, with 15 bases between.

This clone was detected a few times. The V and J genes are TRBV5-4 and TRBJ2-7, with 9 bases matching TRBD2. The V gene end was trimmed by 6 bases and the J gene end by 1 base; junction bases not matched to a gene: 5. This CDR3 has 14 residues. Germline CDR1 and CDR2: SGHNT and YYREEE (reference sequence). The CDR3: CASTYSGGSYEQYF. The CDR3, as DNA: TGTGCCAGCACTTATAGCGGGGGATCCTACGAGCAGTACTTC. Based on the CDR3 plus reference TRBV5-4 and TRBJ2-7, the full variable domain is ETGVTQSPTHLIKTRGQQVTLRCSSQSGHNTVSWYQQALGQGPQFIFQYYREEENGRGNFPPRFSGLQFPNYSSELNVNALELDDSALYLCASTYSGGSYEQYFGPGTRLTVT.

The gene calls are TRBV5-6 and TRBJ2-1; no clear D. Between the trimmed V and J ends, which lost 2 bases and 12 bases, there was a span of 9 bases. Germline V gene sequence: CDR1 SGHDT, CDR2 YYEEEE. CDR3 length: 11 residues. As DNA, the CDR3 is TGTGCCAGCAGCTTTGATACCCGGCAGTTCTTC. Translated: CASSFDTRQFF. The full variable domain, with the rest looked up from reference TRBV5-6 and TRBJ2-1, is DAGVTQSPTHLIKTRGQQVTLRCSPKSGHDTVSWYQQALGQGPQFIFQYYEEEERQRGNFPDRFSGHQFPNYSSELNVNALLLGDSALYLCASSFDTRQFFGPGTRLTVL.

The chain joins TRBV30 to TRBJ2-3; no firm D call. V shed 2 bases and J shed 14 bases, with 17 bases lying between them. CDR1 and CDR2 from the germline V gene are GTSNPN and SVGIG (reference sequence). The CDR3 has 12 residues. The CDR3 here is CAWSPLEPSPYF. The CDR3 DNA reads TGTGCCTGGAGTCCTCTAGAACCGTCGCCGTATTTT.

V usage is TRBV29-1 and J usage is TRBJ2-3; a weak D match, TRBD2 (6 bases). V dropped 2 bases and J dropped 4 bases, with 13 bases sitting between them. Per the germline V gene, CDR1 is SQVTM and CDR2 is ANQGSEA. The CDR3 contains 14 residues. For the CDR3, the DNA is TGCAGCGTTGAACGGCGGGGTCGCCCAGATACGCAGTATTTT. It translates to CSVERRGRPDTQYF.

The chain links TRBV29-1 to TRBJ1-1; 9 bases are a match to TRBD1. The CDR3 extends over 13 amino acids. V gave up 6 bases and J gave up 11 bases; unmatched junction bases: 13. CDR1 and CDR2 from the germline V gene are SQVTM and ANQGSEA. Here the CDR3 reads CSVAPGQGMRAFF. In nucleotides, the CDR3 is TGCAGCGTAGCACCGGGACAGGGAATGAGGGCTTTCTTT.

V and J are TRBV6-7 and TRBJ2-5; TRBD2 matches 10 bases. The DNA end is more similar to TRBJ2-7, so the J call may be wrong. TRBV6-7 qualifies as an ORF whose function is uncertain. The CDR3 runs 17 residues. This CDR3 reads CASTDGLAGESSYEQYF. The CDR3 region has the DNA TGTGCCAGCACCGATGGTCTAGCGGGGGAGAGCTCCTACGAGCAGTACTTC.

V is TRBV30 and J is TRBJ1-3, with D unclear. CDR1 and CDR2 (germline): GTSNPN, SVGIG (reference sequence). This CDR3 spans 12 amino acids. V gave up 2 bases and J gave up 9 bases, with 11 bases separating them. CDR3 nucleotides: TGTGCCTGGAGTCGGGCGTTCGCCACCATATATTTT. It translates to CAWSRAFATIYF.

This sequence joins TRBV7-2 and TRBJ2-3; no reliable D call. CDR1 is SGHTA, CDR2 FQGNSA, per germline. Trimming took 2 bases from V and 4 from J, leaving 4 bases between them. The CDR3 has 12 residues. The CDR3 DNA is TGTGCCAGCAGCTTATTAGCAGATACGCAGTATTTT. Its protein is CASSLLADTQYF. The full variable domain, in which reference TRBV7-2 and TRBJ2-3 provide the parts outside the CDR3, is GAGVSQSPSNKVTEKGKDVELRCDPISGHTALYWYRQSLGQGLEFLIYFQGNSAPDKSGLPSDRFSAERTGGSVSTLTIQRTQQEDSAVYLCASSLLADTQYFGPGTRLTVL.

This clone was seen more than once but under ten times. The V call is TRBV4-1, the J call TRBJ2-7; D may be TRBD2 (6 bases). V lost 1 base and J lost 2, with 12 bases in between. This CDR3 spans 15 amino acids. The germline gives CDR1 MGHRA, CDR2 YSYEKL. The CDR3 nucleotides read TGCGCCAGCAGCCAAGGGAGGGATTCAACCTACGAGCAGTACTTC. Translated: CASSQGRDSTYEQYF.

This chain uses TRBV19 with TRBJ2-5; D unresolved. Between the trimmed V and J ends, which lost 1 base and 2 bases, there was a span of 8 bases. The CDR3 sequence is 14 residues long. In germline, CDR1 is LNHDA, CDR2 SQIVND (reference sequence). CDR3 coding DNA: TGTGCCAGTAGTATAGGAGGAGCGCAAGAGACCCAGTACTTC. It translates to CASSIGGAQETQYF.

A few counts support this clone. J is TRBJ2-1 and V is TRBV7-6, with D hard to call. The CDR3 is 11 amino acids. Trimming stripped 4 bases from V and 9 bases from J, with 7 bases between. The germline gives CDR1 SGHVS, CDR2 FNYEAQ. The DNA for the CDR3 is TGTGCCAGCAGCTCCCGGACTGAGCAGTTCTTC. Residues: CASSSRTEQFF.

The chain has TRBV9 and TRBJ2-1, with no clear D. CDR3 length equals 16 residues. Trimming took off 0 bases at V and 1 base at J, with 11 bases between the two ends. Germline CDR1 reads SGDLS; CDR2 reads YYNGEE. In nucleotides, the CDR3 is TGTGCCAGCAGCGTAGGCGGCATGAAATCCTACAATGAGCAGTTCTTC. It is translated as CASSVGGMKSYNEQFF.

The J gene is TRBJ2-1, the V gene TRBV25-1; TRBD1 aligns across 8 bases. After removal of 2 bases from V and 4 bases from J, the junction contained 1 base not matched to a gene. The CDR3 runs 14 residues. CDR1 is MGHDK and CDR2 is SYGVNS in the germline V gene. Here the CDR3 reads CASSERTGYNEQFF. The CDR3 region has the DNA TGTGCCAGCAGTGAAAGGACAGGGTACAATGAGCAGTTCTTC. Variable domain in full (rest from reference TRBV25-1 and TRBJ2-1): EADIYQTPRYLVIGTGKKITLECSQTMGHDKMYWYQQDPGMELHLIHYSYGVNSTEKGDLSSESTVSRIRTEHFPLTLESARPSHTSQYLCASSERTGYNEQFFGPGTRLTVL.

The J gene is TRBJ2-4, the V gene TRBV19; the match to TRBD1 covers 9 bases. V lost 1 base to trimming and J lost 9 bases; unmatched junction nucleotides: 4. Per germline, CDR1 LNHDA and CDR2 SQIVND (reference sequence). The CDR3 covers 14 residues. CDR3 DNA sequence: TGTGCCAGTAGTATAGGCAAGGACAGGGGCATTCAGTACTTC. It yields the protein CASSIGKDRGIQYF.

This clone was counted a few times. The rearrangement uses TRBV7-8 and TRBJ2-7; 7 bases are a match to TRBD1. The CDR3 is 15 amino acids. Per germline, CDR1 SGHVS and CDR2 FQNEAQ. The J segment lost 3 bases and the V segment lost 1 base, leaving 6 bases of the junction unmatched. The CDR3 is CASSLEGTAYYEQYF. CDR3 sequence (DNA): TGTGCCAGCAGCTTAGAAGGGACAGCCTACTACGAGCAGTACTTC.

This rearrangement joins TRBV29-1 to TRBJ2-5; 8 bases are a match to TRBD1. CDR3 length: 13 amino acids. Germline trimming cut 4 bases from V and 4 bases from J; bases unmatched to any gene: 5. Germline-derived CDR1 and CDR2 are SQVTM and ANQGSEA. Here the CDR3 reads CSVVPGGGETQYF. The CDR3 region has the DNA TGCAGCGTTGTTCCAGGGGGCGGAGAGACCCAGTACTTC.

This clone was detected only a few times. V gene TRBV6-5 combines with J gene TRBJ2-6; the D is unclear. This CDR3 contains 16 residues. The V gene lost 0 bases and the J gene lost 4 bases, with 10 bases spanning the gap. Germline CDR1 reads MNHEY; CDR2 reads SVGAGI. CDR3 in amino acids: CASSYSLGPGANVLTF. The CDR3 DNA reads as TGTGCCAGCAGTTACTCGCTAGGCCCGGGGGCCAACGTCCTGACTTTC.

J is TRBJ2-1 and V is TRBV5-1; D perhaps matches TRBD2 (6 bases). V lost 4 bases and J lost 9, with 14 bases in between. The CDR3 spans 13 residues. Germline values: CDR1 SGHRS, CDR2 YFSETQ. CDR3 amino acids: CASSNPGDLEQFF. CDR3 sequence (DNA): TGCGCCAGCAGCAACCCGGGGGACCTTGAGCAGTTCTTC.

This clone was found a few times. The chain recombines TRBV6-1 with TRBJ2-1; tentatively, D is TRBD2 (7 bases). This CDR3 is 15 amino acids long. V was clipped by 6 bases and J by 7 bases, with 19 bases between them. In germline, CDR1 is MNHNS, CDR2 SASEGT. The DNA for the CDR3 is TGTGCCAGCAGCGGCGGGGGCACCCTGGGGAATGAGCAGTTCTTC. Residues: CASSGGGTLGNEQFF.

This clone came up once. The CDR3, as DNA: TGTGCCAGCAGCCCCCTAGGGGGAGGCCCTTCGGAGACCCAGTACTTC. This gives the protein CASSPLGGGPSETQYF. This sequence joins TRBV9 and TRBJ2-5; the D call may be TRBD1 or TRBD2 (6 bases each). The germline CDR1 and CDR2 sequences are SGDLS and YYNGEE. Trimming stripped 4 bases from V and 5 bases from J, with 21 bases between. CDR3 length: 16 residues.

A word on this clone: This CDR3 is also generated by other DNA sequences in the sample. The V and J genes are TRBV18 and TRBJ1-4, with 7 bases fitting TRBD1. In germline, CDR1 is KGHSH, CDR2 LQKENI. The CDR3 is 14 amino acids. V shed 4 bases, J shed 1 base, and the junction held 0 bases outside the gene matches. In nucleotides, the CDR3 is TGTGCCAGCTCACGGGACAGAACTAATGAAAAACTGTTTTTT. It translates to CASSRDRTNEKLFF.

The chain employs TRBV7-2 and TRBJ2-7; D possibly corresponds to TRBD2 (6 bases). This CDR3 is built from 14 residues. V lost 2 bases, J lost 4 bases, and 12 bases lay in between. CDR1 and CDR2 from the germline V gene are SGHTA and FQGNSA. The DNA of the CDR3 is TGTGCCAGCAGCTTAACGGGCGGAGGGTACGAGCAGTACTTC. Encoded protein: CASSLTGGGYEQYF.